A selection of T cell receptor beta chains follows, all from one sample in a study of cytomegalovirus exposure and HLA in healthy donors. Here immunoSEQ multiplex PCR was the method, and the copy in TCRdb shows in-frame clones only, minus some. The sample includes more than 100,000 clones, 80% seen only once; the top ten take 1%. The material sequenced was PBMCs. These receptors originate from a man aged 35-49 years in good health and CMV-seronegative. The CDR3 runs from the conserved cysteine through the conserved F or W. D genes are given only for firm matches. A row's size may be missing; if present it is once, few, many or a size class.

size: NA
J: TRBJ1-2
D: NA
V: TRBV5-6
CDR3: CASSLRHRFLYGYTF
DNA: TGTGCCAGCAGCTTGCGTCACAGATTTCTCTATGGCTACACCTTC

size: NA
J: TRBJ2-7
D: NA
V: TRBV7-2
CDR3: CASGARRLSDEQYF
DNA: TGTGCCAGCGGGGCACGGCGGCTCTCGGACGAGCAGTACTTC

size: NA
J: TRBJ1-4
D: TRBD1
V: TRBV4-1
CDR3: CASSQGQGTNEKLFF
DNA: TGCGCCAGCAGCCAGGGACAGGGGACGAATGAAAAACTGTTTTTT

size: NA
J: TRBJ2-5
D: NA
V: TRBV6-5
CDR3: CASSYGAGETQYF
DNA: TGTGCCAGCAGTTACGGGGCGGGGGAGACCCAGTACTTC

size: NA
J: TRBJ1-1
D: TRBD1
V: TRBV5-1
CDR3: CASSYTGTGNTEAFF
DNA: TGCGCCAGCAGCTACACCGGGACAGGGAACACTGAAGCTTTCTTT

size: few
J: TRBJ2-5
D: TRBD1
V: TRBV10-3
CDR3: CAITPGTDKETQYF
DNA: TGTGCCATCACTCCCGGGACAGATAAAGAGACCCAGTACTTC

size: NA
J: TRBJ1-5
D: NA
V: TRBV5-5
CDR3: CASSLAPSSNQPQHF
DNA: TGTGCCAGCAGCTTAGCGCCTAGTAGCAATCAGCCCCAGCATTTT

size: NA
J: TRBJ2-7
D: TRBD2
V: TRBV11-2
CDR3: CASSPLAGGYEQYF
DNA: TGTGCCAGCAGCCCACTAGCGGGGGGGTACGAGCAGTACTTC

size: NA
J: TRBJ1-3
D: NA
V: TRBV18
CDR3: CASSPNRRGDTIYF
DNA: TGTGCCAGCTCACCAAATCGACGGGGAGACACCATATATTTT

size: NA
J: TRBJ2-4
D: TRBD2
V: TRBV10-3
CDR3: CAISPGLADAKNIQYF
DNA: TGTGCCATCTCACCGGGACTAGCTGACGCCAAAAACATTCAGTACTTC

size: NA
J: TRBJ1-4
D: TRBD1
V: TRBV7-9
CDR3: CASSLGQGGEKLFF
DNA: TGTGCCAGCAGCTTGGGACAGGGGGGCGAAAAACTGTTTTTT

size: few
J: TRBJ2-3
D: TRBD2
V: TRBV7-2
CDR3: CASSILAGGTDTQYF
DNA: TGTGCCAGCAGCATACTAGCGGGTGGCACAGATACGCAGTATTTT

size: NA
J: TRBJ2-7
D: NA
V: TRBV5-6
CDR3: CASSLGELNYEQYF
DNA: TGTGCCAGCAGCTTGGGAGAATTAAACTACGAGCAGTACTTC

size: NA
J: TRBJ2-7
D: NA
V: TRBV23-1
CDR3: CASSQRVYEQYF
DNA: TGCGCCAGCAGTCAACGGGTCTACGAGCAGTACTTC

size: NA
J: TRBJ2-7
D: NA
V: TRBV27
CDR3: CASKPPGAGSYEQYF
DNA: TGTGCCAGCAAACCCCCCGGGGCGGGAAGCTACGAGCAGTACTTC

size: NA
J: TRBJ2-1
D: NA
V: TRBV6-1
CDR3: CASSGTVSYNEQFF
DNA: TGTGCCAGCAGTGGGACAGTATCCTACAATGAGCAGTTCTTC

size: NA
J: TRBJ2-2
D: NA
V: TRBV7-8
CDR3: CASSLGSRGGTGELFF
DNA: TGTGCCAGCAGCTTAGGGTCCAGGGGAGGGACCGGGGAGCTGTTTTTT

size: NA
J: TRBJ1-5
D: TRBD1
V: TRBV28
CDR3: CASISQGGQPQHF
DNA: TGTGCCAGCATCTCACAGGGGGGGCAGCCCCAGCATTTT

size: NA
J: TRBJ2-5
D: NA
V: TRBV10-3
CDR3: CAIRGRETQETQYF
DNA: TGTGCCATTCGGGGGCGGGAGACCCAAGAGACCCAGTACTTC

size: NA
J: TRBJ2-3
D: TRBD2
V: TRBV7-9
CDR3: CASSSRGDHPSTDTQYF
DNA: TGTGCCAGCAGCTCGCGGGGGGACCATCCTAGCACAGATACGCAGTATTTT

size: NA
J: TRBJ1-1
D: NA
V: TRBV18
CDR3: CASSPPQGGTEAFF
DNA: TGTGCCAGCTCACCACCGCAGGGAGGGACTGAAGCTTTCTTT

size: NA
J: TRBJ2-7
D: TRBD2
V: TRBV28
CDR3: CASSFGREYEQYF
DNA: TGTGCCAGCAGTTTTGGGAGGGAGTACGAGCAGTACTTC

size: NA
J: TRBJ2-3
D: NA
V: TRBV7-9
CDR3: CASSLAGRDTQYF
DNA: TGTGCCAGCAGCTTAGCGGGGAGGGATACGCAGTATTTT

size: NA
J: TRBJ1-1
D: TRBD1
V: TRBV5-1
CDR3: CASSKGTGGTEAFF
DNA: TGCGCCAGCAGCAAAGGGACAGGGGGCACTGAAGCTTTCTTT

size: NA
J: TRBJ2-2
D: NA
V: TRBV19
CDR3: CASRARSTGELFF
DNA: TGTGCCAGTAGGGCCAGGTCCACCGGGGAGCTGTTTTTT

size: NA
J: TRBJ1-6
D: TRBD1
V: TRBV6-6
CDR3: CASSTDTGGNSPLHF
DNA: TGTGCCAGCAGTACAGATACAGGGGGAAATTCACCCCTCCACTTT

size: once
J: TRBJ2-7
D: NA
V: TRBV6-5
CDR3: CASSPRGFSYEQYF
DNA: TGTGCCAGCAGCCCTCGGGGTTTCTCCTACGAGCAGTACTTC

size: NA
J: TRBJ1-2
D: TRBD1
V: TRBV27
CDR3: CASSPWGQGIYGYTF
DNA: TGTGCCAGCAGCCCCTGGGGACAGGGGATATATGGCTACACCTTC

size: NA
J: TRBJ2-1
D: NA
V: TRBV5-4
CDR3: CASSGGGLQFF
DNA: TGTGCCAGCAGCGGAGGAGGTCTGCAGTTCTTC

size: few
J: TRBJ2-3
D: NA
V: TRBV25-1
CDR3: CASSEFLSGVVNTDTQYF
DNA: TGTGCCAGCAGTGAATTCCTTTCGGGGGTGGTTAACACAGATACGCAGTATTTT

size: NA
J: TRBJ1-4
D: TRBD1
V: TRBV6-6
CDR3: CASRDTGAPNEKLFF
DNA: TGTGCCAGCAGGGATACAGGGGCCCCTAATGAAAAACTGTTTTTT

size: NA
J: TRBJ2-3
D: NA
V: TRBV7-2
CDR3: CASSLIGVGLDTQYF
DNA: TGTGCCAGCAGCTTAATAGGGGTGGGTCTTGATACGCAGTATTTT

size: once
J: TRBJ1-5
D: NA
V: TRBV6-5
CDR3: CASSLTADPNQPQHF
DNA: TGTGCCAGCAGTTTAACGGCGGATCCTAATCAGCCCCAGCATTTT

size: NA
J: TRBJ2-7
D: TRBD2
V: TRBV5-4
CDR3: CASSLFSAGEGGEQYF
DNA: TGTGCCAGCAGCTTGTTTTCAGCGGGAGAGGGAGGGGAGCAGTACTTC

size: NA
J: TRBJ1-4
D: TRBD1
V: TRBV25-1
CDR3: CASSESGQANEKLFF
DNA: TGTGCCAGCAGTGAGTCGGGACAGGCTAATGAAAAACTGTTTTTT

size: NA
J: TRBJ2-1
D: TRBD2
V: TRBV28
CDR3: CASRATSGGNNEQFF
DNA: TGTGCCAGCAGGGCAACTAGCGGGGGTAACAATGAGCAGTTCTTC

size: few
J: TRBJ2-7
D: NA
V: TRBV9
CDR3: CASSESPLGEAYEQYF
DNA: TGTGCCAGCAGCGAAAGCCCGTTGGGGGAGGCCTACGAGCAGTACTTC

size: NA
J: TRBJ2-3
D: NA
V: TRBV6-5
CDR3: CASSYSGGTSTDTQYF
DNA: TGTGCCAGCAGTTACTCGGGGGGAACTAGCACAGATACGCAGTATTTT

size: few
J: TRBJ2-2
D: TRBD1
V: TRBV2
CDR3: CASVGNQGAGTGELFF
DNA: TGTGCCAGCGTGGGAAATCAGGGGGCAGGGACCGGGGAGCTGTTTTTT

size: NA
J: TRBJ2-1
D: TRBD2
V: TRBV7-2
CDR3: CASGYGGTSVNEQFF
DNA: TGTGCCAGCGGATACGGGGGGACTAGCGTTAATGAGCAGTTCTTC